A single sample is the source of the 6 T cell receptor beta chains below, sequenced in a study of beta chain features in type 1 diabetes. Expressed TCRB transcripts were sequenced, since all the RNA that had been isolated was reverse transcribed. Profiled with immunoSEQ multiplex PCR; TCRdb holds only in-frame clones, not every one. Among hundreds of thousands of clones listed, roughly 15% were seen once. The sequencing sample was made of central memory CD4+ T cells from blood. Receptors originate from a man younger than 40 in good health.

The chain joins TRBV30 to TRBJ2-3, with TRBD2 matching over 12 bases. Trimming at V came to 0 bases and at J to 3 bases, leaving 4 bases not matched to a gene. The CDR3 has 16 amino acids. Germline CDR1 GTSNPN, CDR2 SVGIG (reference sequence). The CDR3 DNA follows: TGTGCCTGGAGTGTACCGCTAGCGGGAGGGACAGATACGCAGTATTTT. Protein sequence: CAWSVPLAGGTDTQYF.

The rearrangement joins TRBV7-6 to TRBJ2-7, with 8 nucleotides matching TRBD1. There are 18 residues in the CDR3. From germline, CDR1 is SGHVS and CDR2 FNYEAQ. With 0 bases clipped from V and 0 bases from J, the junction kept 10 bases outside the gene matches. The CDR3 is CASSLALRQGASSYEQYF. The CDR3 nucleotides are TGTGCCAGCAGCTTAGCTCTCCGGCAGGGGGCATCCTCCTACGAGCAGTACTTC.

The chain joins TRBV7-2 to TRBJ2-1, with 16 nucleotides matching TRBD2. The germline gives CDR1 SGHTA, CDR2 FQGNSA. The CDR3 loop spans 17 amino acids. V trimming: 6 bases; J trimming: 8 bases; junction bases outside the gene matches: 10. CDR3 nucleotide sequence: TGTGCCAGCAGACGATGGGGGACTAGCGGGAGGGCCCATGAGCAGTTCTTC. This codes for CASRRWGTSGRAHEQFF.

The gene calls are TRBV9 and TRBJ1-2; no clear D. V was cut by 6 bases and J by 6 bases, with 15 bases left in between. CDR1 and CDR2 (germline): SGDLS, YYNGEE. The CDR3 is made up of 13 amino acids. CDR3 residues: CASNEGGRHGYTF. DNA of the CDR3: TGTGCCAGCAACGAAGGTGGGAGGCATGGCTACACCTTC.

The DNA for the CDR3 is TGTGCCAGCTCAGCCTCCGGGACTAACACCTACAATGAGCAGTTCTTC. Translated: CASSASGTNTYNEQFF. The rearrangement joins TRBV18 to TRBJ2-1; 7 bases match TRBD2. This CDR3 contains 16 residues. CDR1 and CDR2 (germline): KGHSH, LQKENI. Trimming removed 5 bases from V and 2 bases from J; junction bases left unmatched: 9. Filled out from reference TRBV18 and TRBJ2-1, the complete variable domain reads NAGVMQNPRHLVRRRGQEARLRCSPMKGHSHVYWYRQLPEEGLKFMVYLQKENIIDESGMPKERFSAEFPKEGPSILRIQQVVRGDSAAYFCASSASGTNTYNEQFFGPGTRLTVL.

V usage is TRBV9 and J usage is TRBJ2-3; tentatively, D is TRBD1 (5 bases). Germline V gene data show CDR1 as SGDLS and CDR2 as YYNGEE. The CDR3 is 16 amino acids. Trimming cost V 2 bases and J 0 bases, with 13 bases left between them. CDR3: CASSVNQGSSTDTQYF. DNA for the CDR3: TGTGCCAGCAGCGTGAACCAGGGTTCTAGCACAGATACGCAGTATTTT.